The T cell receptor (beta chain) described here comes from a study of Graves' ophthalmopathy and Graves' hyperthyroidism (dated by TCRdb to 2016 to 2018). About the full investigation: Peripheral blood was collected before any treatment was given, at the time of initial diagnosis. T-cell repertoires of thyroid tissue and blood were compared in over 5 hyperthyroidism patients. Following sampling, methimazole starting at 30 mg daily was administered to hyperthyroidism patients, and high-dose intravenous methylprednisolone was administered to ophthalmopathy patients. The 95 to 100 discovery patients were randomly divided into training and test sets at a 7:3 ratio. To explore V-J signatures that distinguish ophthalmopathy from hyperthyroidism, a discovery set of around 100 patients was enrolled, made up of around 44 with ophthalmopathy and 57 with stable hyperthyroidism. For independent validation, a separate cohort was made up of approximately 19 hyperthyroidism patients plus 17 patients who later progressed from hyperthyroidism to ophthalmopathy. In total, around 130 blood samples were TCR-sequenced: some 43 ophthalmopathy, roughly 77 hyperthyroidism and some 17 hyperthyroidism-to-ophthalmopathy patients. The study used signatures of the TCR beta repertoire to tell Graves' ophthalmopathy apart from Graves' hyperthyroidism and to predict which patients would progress to ophthalmopathy. Results and caveats for the whole study, not just this receptor: In validation, the model predicted ophthalmopathy progression with more than 55% sensitivity and approximately 75% specificity; roughly eleven predicted patients were CT-confirmed with GO in a median of around 6 months. The 13-signature model separated ophthalmopathy from stable hyperthyroidism with roughly 90% sensitivity and roughly 84% specificity in cross-validation, and 80%/75% in the test set. Most expanded thyroid clonotypes with frequency above 0.001 were also detected in blood, suggesting blood repertoires may reflect the thyroid immune response. No statistical method was used to set the sample size in advance, and the investigators knew which group each participant was assigned to.

For repertoire sequencing, TCR beta CDR3 regions were amplified from RNA transcripts. HTBI primers and the Qiagen OneStep RT-PCR kit were used in a first-round RT-PCR, which was followed by a second-round multiplex PCR, size selection and purification. Libraries were sequenced paired-end with 100 bp reads on an Illumina HiSeq2000. Per the authors' processing: SOAPnuke was used for read processing, and reads with adapters, uncalled bases, a mean Phred below 15, or no exact constant-primer or identifier match were discarded. High-quality paired reads were merged with COPE v1.2.5. Clonotypes were defined as unique nucleotide sequences and were aligned to IMGT TRB V, D and J references using MiTCR v1.1. The analysis was limited to V-J combinations with a frequency above 0.0001, which together covered 99% to 99.2% of the repertoires. A TCR clonal expansion and chaos score per V-J combination was defined as the ratio of F50 clonal expansion to chaos observed in the TCRdist matrix. Welch's t-statistics and random forest were used to reduce features to about a dozen V-J combinations, which were fed into a naive Bayes classifier. The similarity between thyroid and blood repertoires was quantified using the Morisita-Horn index. Through fastp at Q25 and MiXCR, TCRdb rebuilt clones from the public reads, retaining in-frame beta chains. Every distinct CDR3 protein forms one entry, paired with its most common genes and DNA. TCRdb's processing, not the authors' own work, is the source of the V and J calls. The sample table records about 400,000 distinct CDR3 sequences; under 25% of these occur just once. Under 3% of the sample is taken by the ten largest.

A patient counted as having stable hyperthyroidism if there was no progression to ophthalmopathy within 18 months of follow-up. Hyperthyroidism patients were newly diagnosed, with disease duration under 2 months, and aged 18 to 65 years. Patients with other autoimmune diseases, uncontrolled infections, pregnancy or lactation were excluded. Clinical symptoms, serum thyroxine, TRAb, thyroid ultrasound and orbital computed tomography were used for diagnosis. Ficoll-Paque density gradient centrifugation was used to isolate PBMCs from 9.5 to 10 ml of fresh peripheral blood. Trizol reagent was used to extract the total RNA, and its quality was then checked on an Agilent 2100 Bioanalyzer. The CDR3 runs 17 residues from the cysteine to the phenylalanine. Only the CDR3 region is kept as DNA, spanning 51 bases read in frame from base 1. Trimming accounts for 1 base at V and 4 bases at J, while the number of junction bases matched to no gene is 11. The CDR1 and CDR2 encoded by the germline V gene are MGHRA and YSYEKL.

This clonotype was picked up many times. Its antigen is unknown. Base qualities are missing; no much larger clone stands one base away. This receptor was taken from a woman aged 18 to 35 with stable Graves' hyperthyroidism. Donor details come from another sample of the same person, matched by shared clones. In this chain, TRBV4-1 is recombined with TRBJ1-2; 8 bases in the middle match TRBD1. Sequenced input: peripheral blood. The CDR3 is CASSQGGLGTGLYGYTF. At the DNA level, the sequence is TGCGCCAGCAGCCAAGGAGGATTAGGGACAGGACTCTATGGCTACACCTTC.